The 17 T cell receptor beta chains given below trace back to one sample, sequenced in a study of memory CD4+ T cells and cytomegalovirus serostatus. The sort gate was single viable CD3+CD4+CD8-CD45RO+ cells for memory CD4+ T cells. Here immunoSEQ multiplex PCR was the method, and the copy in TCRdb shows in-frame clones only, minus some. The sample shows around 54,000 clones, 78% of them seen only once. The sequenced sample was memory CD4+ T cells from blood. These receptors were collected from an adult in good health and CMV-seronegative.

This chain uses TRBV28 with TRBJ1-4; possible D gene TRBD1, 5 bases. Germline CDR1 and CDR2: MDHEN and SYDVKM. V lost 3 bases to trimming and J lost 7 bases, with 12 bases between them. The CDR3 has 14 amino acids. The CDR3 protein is CASSLGGVGEKLFF. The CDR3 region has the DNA TGTGCCAGCAGTTTGGGAGGGGTTGGTGAAAAACTGTTTTTT. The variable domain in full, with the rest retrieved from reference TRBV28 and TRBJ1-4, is DVKVTQSSRYLVKRTGEKVFLECVQDMDHENMFWYRQDPGLGLRLIYFSYDVKMKEKGDIPEGYSVSREKKERFSLILESASTNQTSMYLCASSLGGVGEKLFFGSGTQLSVL.

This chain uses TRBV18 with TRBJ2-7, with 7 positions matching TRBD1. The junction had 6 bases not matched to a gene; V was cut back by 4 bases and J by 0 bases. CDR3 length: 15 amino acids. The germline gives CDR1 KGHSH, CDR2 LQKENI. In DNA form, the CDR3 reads TGTGCCAGCTCACAGGGGACAGCCATCTCCTACGAGCAGTACTTC. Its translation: CASSQGTAISYEQYF.

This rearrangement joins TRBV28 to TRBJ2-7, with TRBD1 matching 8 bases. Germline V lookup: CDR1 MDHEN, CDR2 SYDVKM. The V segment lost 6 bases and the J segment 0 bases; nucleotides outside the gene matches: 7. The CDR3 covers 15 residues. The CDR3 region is CASSGSGTGSYEQYF. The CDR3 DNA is TGTGCCAGCAGCGGATCCGGGACAGGCTCCTACGAGCAGTACTTC. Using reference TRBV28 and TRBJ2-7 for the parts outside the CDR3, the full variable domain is DVKVTQSSRYLVKRTGEKVFLECVQDMDHENMFWYRQDPGLGLRLIYFSYDVKMKEKGDIPEGYSVSREKKERFSLILESASTNQTSMYLCASSGSGTGSYEQYFGPGTRLTVT.

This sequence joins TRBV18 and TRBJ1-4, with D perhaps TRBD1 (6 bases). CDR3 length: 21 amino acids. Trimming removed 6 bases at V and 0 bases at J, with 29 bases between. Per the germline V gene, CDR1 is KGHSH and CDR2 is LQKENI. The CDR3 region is CASSPRRGDNANFATNEKLFF. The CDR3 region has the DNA TGTGCCAGCTCCCCTCGTCGGGGGGACAACGCCAATTTTGCAACTAATGAAAAACTGTTTTTT.

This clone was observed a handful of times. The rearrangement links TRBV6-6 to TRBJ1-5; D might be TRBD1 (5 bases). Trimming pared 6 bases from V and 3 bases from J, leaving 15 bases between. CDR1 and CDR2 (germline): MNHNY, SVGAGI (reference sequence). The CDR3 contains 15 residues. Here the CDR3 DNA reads TGTGCCAGCAGATCTGAACAGGCCCACAATCAGCCCCAGCATTTT. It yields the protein CASRSEQAHNQPQHF.

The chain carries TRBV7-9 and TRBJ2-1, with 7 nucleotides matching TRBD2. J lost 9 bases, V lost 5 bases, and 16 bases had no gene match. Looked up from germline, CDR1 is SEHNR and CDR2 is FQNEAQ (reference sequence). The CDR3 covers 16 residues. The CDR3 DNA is TGTGCCAGCAGCGCAGCAGGACTAGTTAAGATCCCTGAGCAGTTCTTC. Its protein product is CASSAAGLVKIPEQFF.

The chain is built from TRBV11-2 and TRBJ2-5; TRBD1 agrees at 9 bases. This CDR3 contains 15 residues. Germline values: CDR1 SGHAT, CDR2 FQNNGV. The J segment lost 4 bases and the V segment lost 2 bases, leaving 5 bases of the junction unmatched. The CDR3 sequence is CASSLISTGGETQYF. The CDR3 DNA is TGTGCCAGCAGCTTAATTTCGACAGGGGGAGAGACCCAGTACTTC.

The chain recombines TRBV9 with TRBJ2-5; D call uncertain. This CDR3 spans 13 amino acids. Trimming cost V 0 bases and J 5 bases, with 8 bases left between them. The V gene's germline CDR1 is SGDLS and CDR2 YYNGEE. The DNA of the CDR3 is TGTGCCAGCAGCGTAGACCCAAGGGAGACCCAGTACTTC. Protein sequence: CASSVDPRETQYF.

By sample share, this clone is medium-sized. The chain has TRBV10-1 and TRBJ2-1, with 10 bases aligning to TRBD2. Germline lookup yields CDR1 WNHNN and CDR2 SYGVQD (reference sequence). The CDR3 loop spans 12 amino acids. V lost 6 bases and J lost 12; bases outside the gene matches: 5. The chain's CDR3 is CASSPPSGGQFF. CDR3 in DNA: TGCGCCAGCAGCCCACCTAGCGGGGGGCAGTTCTTC.

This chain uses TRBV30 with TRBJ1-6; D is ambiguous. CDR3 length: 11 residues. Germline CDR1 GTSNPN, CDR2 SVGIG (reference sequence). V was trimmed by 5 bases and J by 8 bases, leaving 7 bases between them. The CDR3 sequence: CAWDQDSPLHF. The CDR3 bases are TGTGCCTGGGACCAAGATTCACCCCTCCACTTT.

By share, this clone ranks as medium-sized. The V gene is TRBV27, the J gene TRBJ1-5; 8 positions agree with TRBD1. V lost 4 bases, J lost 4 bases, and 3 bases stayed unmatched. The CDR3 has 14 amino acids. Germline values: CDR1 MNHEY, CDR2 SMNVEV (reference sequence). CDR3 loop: CASSSRQGNQPQHF. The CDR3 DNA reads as TGTGCCAGCAGTTCTCGACAGGGGAATCAGCCCCAGCATTTT.

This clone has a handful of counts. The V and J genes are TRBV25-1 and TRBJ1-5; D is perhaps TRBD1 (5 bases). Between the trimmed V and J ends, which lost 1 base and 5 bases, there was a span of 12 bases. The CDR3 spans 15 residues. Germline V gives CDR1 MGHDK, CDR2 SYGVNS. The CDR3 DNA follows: TGTGCCAGCAGTGAATCGCAGGGTAGGGATCAGCCCCAGCATTTT. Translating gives CASSESQGRDQPQHF.

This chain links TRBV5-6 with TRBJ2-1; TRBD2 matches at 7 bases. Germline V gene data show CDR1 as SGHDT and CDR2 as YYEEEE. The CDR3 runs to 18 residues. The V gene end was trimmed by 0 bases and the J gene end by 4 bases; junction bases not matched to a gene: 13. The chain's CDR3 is CASSLGVGRAGRYNEQFF. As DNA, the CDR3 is TGTGCCAGCAGCTTGGGGGTAGGTCGAGCGGGGAGATACAATGAGCAGTTCTTC.

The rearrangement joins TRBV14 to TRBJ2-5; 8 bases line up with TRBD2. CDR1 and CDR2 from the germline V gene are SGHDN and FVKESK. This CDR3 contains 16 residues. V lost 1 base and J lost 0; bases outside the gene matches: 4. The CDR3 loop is CASSQGVSGNQETQYF. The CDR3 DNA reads TGTGCCAGCAGCCAAGGTGTTAGCGGGAACCAAGAGACCCAGTACTTC.

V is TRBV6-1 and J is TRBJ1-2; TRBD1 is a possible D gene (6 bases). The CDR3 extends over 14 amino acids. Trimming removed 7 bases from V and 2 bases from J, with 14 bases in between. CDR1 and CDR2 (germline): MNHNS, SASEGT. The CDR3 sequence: CASKWGRGNYGYTF. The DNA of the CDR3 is TGTGCCAGCAAATGGGGCAGGGGAAACTATGGCTACACCTTC.

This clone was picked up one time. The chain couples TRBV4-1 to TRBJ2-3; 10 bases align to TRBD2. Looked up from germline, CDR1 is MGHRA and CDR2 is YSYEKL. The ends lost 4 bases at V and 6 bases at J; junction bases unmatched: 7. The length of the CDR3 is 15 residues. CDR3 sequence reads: CASSPLAGAGDTQYF. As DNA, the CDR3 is TGCGCCAGCAGCCCGCTAGCGGGGGCGGGGGATACGCAGTATTTT.

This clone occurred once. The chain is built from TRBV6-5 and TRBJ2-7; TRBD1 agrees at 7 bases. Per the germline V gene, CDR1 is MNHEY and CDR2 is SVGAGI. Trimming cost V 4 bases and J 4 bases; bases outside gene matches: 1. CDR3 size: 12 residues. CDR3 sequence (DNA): TGTGCCAGCAGTTTCAGGGGGTACGAGCAGTACTTC. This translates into CASSFRGYEQYF.